These 19 T cell receptor beta chains share one sample of origin, sequenced in a study of blood T cell repertoires in COVID-19. Method: immunoSEQ multiplex PCR; TCRdb's copy keeps in-frame clones and lacks some. The data show 300,000 to 400,000 clones, 80% to 90% seen once. Material: PBMCs or T cells enriched from blood (not recorded which). These receptors originate from a young man who had recovered from COVID-19.

The genes are TRBV28 and TRBJ1-1; no clear D gene. Germline lookup yields CDR1 MDHEN and CDR2 SYDVKM. The V end was cut by 2 bases, the J end by 1 base, with 11 bases between. The CDR3 consists of 15 residues. CDR3 nucleotide sequence: TGTGCCAGCAGTTTACACAGTCTAAGGAACACTGAAGCTTTCTTT. Translation gives CASSLHSLRNTEAFF.

CDR3 amino acids: CASSLWGEDFKNIQYF. The CDR3 nucleotides read TGTGCCAGCAGTTTATGGGGGGAGGACTTTAAAAACATTCAGTACTTC. V and J are TRBV28 and TRBJ2-4; possible D gene TRBD2, 6 bases. CDR3 size: 16 residues. V was shortened by 0 bases and J by 4 bases, with 13 bases between the two germline ends. The germline gives CDR1 MDHEN, CDR2 SYDVKM. The whole variable domain, remainder taken from reference TRBV28 and TRBJ2-4, is DVKVTQSSRYLVKRTGEKVFLECVQDMDHENMFWYRQDPGLGLRLIYFSYDVKMKEKGDIPEGYSVSREKKERFSLILESASTNQTSMYLCASSLWGEDFKNIQYFGAGTRLSVL.

The rearrangement links TRBV6-5 to TRBJ2-5; TRBD2 agrees at 12 bases. Trimming removed 4 bases from V and 1 base from J; junction bases left unmatched: 4. CDR1 is MNHEY, CDR2 SVGAGI, per germline. CDR3 length: 16 amino acids. CDR3 region: CASSFPTSGGQETQYF. CDR3 DNA sequence: TGTGCCAGCAGTTTTCCGACTAGCGGGGGCCAAGAGACCCAGTACTTC.

This clone was counted once. The chain links TRBV11-2 to TRBJ1-1, with D tentatively TRBD1 (5 bases). Germline values: CDR1 SGHAT, CDR2 FQNNGV. The CDR3 sequence is 12 residues long. Trimming removed 1 base from V and 8 bases from J, with 8 bases in between. The CDR3 region is CASSLVGAEAFF. The CDR3 DNA follows: TGTGCCAGCAGCTTAGTAGGGGCCGAAGCTTTCTTT.

This clone was detected once. The CDR3 DNA reads TGTGCCAGCAGCCCCCGGACAGGGGGACTTAATGAGCAGTTCTTC. Protein sequence: CASSPRTGGLNEQFF. The chain uses TRBV7-2 and TRBJ2-1; 10 positions match TRBD1. The J segment lost 7 bases and the V segment lost 5 bases, leaving 8 bases of the junction unmatched. The germline V gene has CDR1 SGHTA and CDR2 FQGNSA. The CDR3 length is 15 residues.

The chain joins TRBV2 to TRBJ2-7; a possible D gene is TRBD2 (6 bases). CDR3 length: 14 residues. CDR1 and CDR2 (germline): SNHLY, FYNNEI. V gave up 8 bases and J gave up 3 bases, with 17 bases separating them. The CDR3 loop is CASSVEGLFYEQYF. CDR3 DNA: TGTGCCAGCTCCGTAGAGGGACTCTTCTACGAGCAGTACTTC.

The chain carries TRBV7-3 and TRBJ1-6, with TRBD1 as a possible D gene (5 bases). The germline CDR1 and CDR2 sequences are SGHTA and FQGTGA. V lost 5 bases and J lost 7, with 12 bases in between. This CDR3 contains 14 residues. CDR3 residues: CASSHGGINSPLHF. The CDR3 bases are TGTGCCAGCAGCCACGGGGGTATCAATTCACCCCTCCACTTT. The full variable domain, rest sourced from reference TRBV7-3 and TRBJ1-6, is GAGVSQTPSNKVTEKGKYVELRCDPISGHTALYWYRQSLGQGPEFLIYFQGTGAADDSGLPNDRFFAVRPEGSVSTLKIQRTERGDSAVYLCASSHGGINSPLHFGNGTRLTVT.

CDR3 bases: TGTGCCAGCAGCTGGGAACAGGGTGCTATGGATTCACCCCTCCACTTT. It yields the protein CASSWEQGAMDSPLHF. This chain joins TRBV5-5 and TRBJ1-6, with D perhaps matching TRBD1 (6 bases). This CDR3 comprises 16 residues. V was cut by 3 bases and J by 8 bases, with 18 bases left in between. Germline CDR1 and CDR2: SGHKS and YYEKEE (reference sequence).

This clone was seen only once. The genes are TRBV7-6 and TRBJ2-1; TRBD2 matches 7 bases. Trimming at V came to 1 base and at J to 9 bases, leaving 0 bases not matched to a gene. This CDR3 is built from 12 residues. Germline V lookup: CDR1 SGHVS, CDR2 FNYEAQ. The CDR3 region is CASSLGGGEQFF. CDR3 nucleotides: TGTGCCAGCAGCTTAGGGGGGGGTGAGCAGTTCTTC. The variable domain in full, with the rest retrieved from reference TRBV7-6 and TRBJ2-1, is GAGVSQSPRYKVTKRGQDVALRCDPISGHVSLYWYRQALGQGPEFLTYFNYEAQQDKSGLPNDRFSAERPEGSISTLTIQRTEQRDSAMYRCASSLGGGEQFFGPGTRLTVL.

Worth noting for this clone: Other DNA sequences of this sample code for an identical CDR3. The genes are TRBV28 and TRBJ1-2, with D perhaps matching TRBD1 (5 bases). Germline V gives CDR1 MDHEN, CDR2 SYDVKM. This CDR3 comprises 12 residues. Trimming shortened V by 3 bases and J by 5 bases, and 7 bases separated the two germline ends. CDR3: CASSFRQYGYTF. In DNA form, the CDR3 reads TGTGCCAGCAGTTTTAGACAGTATGGCTACACCTTC.

The chain carries TRBV5-1 and TRBJ1-3; D not resolved. The CDR3 extends over 15 amino acids. CDR1 and CDR2 (germline): SGHRS, YFSETQ. Trimming removed 0 bases from V and 4 bases from J, with 11 bases in between. CDR3 sequence: CASSLGDTYGNTIYF. CDR3 nucleotide sequence: TGCGCCAGCAGCTTGGGCGACACCTACGGAAACACCATATATTTT.

V gene TRBV5-1 combines with J gene TRBJ2-3; possible D gene TRBD1, 6 bases. This CDR3 is built from 14 residues. The ends were cut back, 5 bases at V and 0 bases at J, with 10 bases in the middle. Per the germline V gene, CDR1 is SGHRS and CDR2 is YFSETQ. CDR3 nucleotide sequence: TGCGCCAGCAGGCAGGGGTCTAGCACAGATACGCAGTATTTT. Protein sequence: CASRQGSSTDTQYF.

The CDR3 DNA is TGTGCCAGCAGCCGCGGTATGTCTAGCGGGGGCTCCTACGAGCAGTACTTC. Translation gives CASSRGMSSGGSYEQYF. This chain links TRBV4-2 with TRBJ2-7, with 10 bases that match TRBD2. With 4 bases clipped from V and 0 bases from J, the junction kept 9 bases outside the gene matches. CDR1 is LGHNA, CDR2 YNFKEQ, per germline. This CDR3 region has 17 residues.

This chain joins TRBV12-3 or TRBV12-4 and TRBJ1-1, with D perhaps matching TRBD1 (6 bases). This CDR3 is 13 amino acids long. Trimming left V 4 bases short and J 7 bases short, with 13 bases between. The CDR3 DNA sequence: TGTGCCAGCAGTTACCCCACAGGGCGTGAAGCTTTCTTT. Translating gives CASSYPTGREAFF.

V is TRBV21-1 and J is TRBJ2-1; the tabulated D call, TRBD2, remains unverified against the DNA. TRBV21-1 is flagged as a pseudogene. The CDR3 totals 16 residues. DNA of the CDR3: TGTGCCAGCAGCGGGGAGGCGGGGGCCACGGGGAATGAGCAGTTCTTC. It translates to CASSGEAGATGNEQFF.

The chain has TRBV5-1 and TRBJ2-5; 7 nucleotides agree with TRBD2. Per germline, CDR1 SGHRS and CDR2 YFSETQ. The CDR3 has 16 amino acids. J gave up 2 bases and V 4 bases, and 11 bases lay outside the gene matches. The CDR3 region is CASSPGRGGEQETQYF. The CDR3 DNA follows: TGCGCCAGCAGCCCCGGAAGGGGAGGGGAACAAGAGACCCAGTACTTC.

V is TRBV5-1 and J is TRBJ1-5, with 9 bases matching TRBD1. The V gene's germline CDR1 is SGHRS and CDR2 YFSETQ. This CDR3 spans 15 amino acids. The V segment lost 2 bases and the J segment 5 bases; nucleotides outside the gene matches: 5. The CDR3 DNA sequence: TGCGCCAGCAGCTTAACAGGGGGCGCGCATCAGCCCCAGCATTTT. Translating it yields CASSLTGGAHQPQHF.

The chain links TRBV7-2 to TRBJ1-2, with D perhaps matching TRBD1 (6 bases). The germline V gene encodes CDR1 SGHTA and CDR2 FQGNSA. The ends were cut back, 1 base at V and 5 bases at J, with 11 bases in the middle. The CDR3 runs 14 residues. CDR3: CASSLGGRRYGYTF. The CDR3 DNA reads as TGTGCCAGCAGCTTAGGGGGGCGCCGATATGGCTACACCTTC.

The CDR3 nucleotides read TGTGCCAGCAGGGCGACAGGGGAGGGTGGCTACACCTTC. Translation gives CASRATGEGGYTF. V is TRBV6-5 and J is TRBJ1-2, with 8 nucleotides matching TRBD1. The CDR3 has 13 amino acids. CDR1 is MNHEY and CDR2 is SVGAGI in the germline V gene. With 6 bases clipped from V and 7 bases from J, the junction kept 7 bases outside the gene matches.